Below are 30 T cell receptor beta chains sequenced from a single sample in a study of vaccination effects on CD4 cells after COVID-19. In the ViraFEST assay, antigen-specific CD4+ clonotypes were identified by expansion after peptide-pool stimulation. Following 10 days of culture, CD4+ T cells were isolated. Participants were given two doses of BNT162b2 or mRNA-1273 vaccine. Measured with immunoSEQ multiplex PCR; TCRdb has only the in-frame clones, and not every one. The sample carries 25,000 or so clones, more than 60% recorded once. Their antigens remain unidentified. The sequences come from CD4+ T cells from PBMCs cultured with SARS-CoV-2 spike peptides, collected after COVID-19 vaccination. Receptors were obtained from a human donor who received a COVID-19 vaccine.

This clone was seen a handful of times. The gene calls are TRBV10-1 and TRBJ2-1; D may match TRBD1 or TRBD2 (6 bases each). Germline V gene lookup returns CDR1 WNHNN and CDR2 SYGVQD (reference sequence). This CDR3 comprises 14 residues. Trimming removed 4 bases at V and 8 bases at J, with 15 bases between. CDR3 residues: CASSVWGATDEQFF. DNA for the CDR3: TGCGCCAGCAGTGTTTGGGGGGCTACGGATGAGCAGTTCTTC.

This chain connects TRBV6-5 to TRBJ2-1; D unresolved. This CDR3 has 13 amino acids. The V gene lost 2 bases and the J gene lost 12 bases, with 14 bases spanning the gap. Per germline, CDR1 MNHEY and CDR2 SVGAGI. The CDR3 sequence is CASSYSPSNRQFF. The CDR3 bases are TGTGCCAGCAGTTACAGCCCGTCCAACCGGCAGTTCTTC.

This clone turned up a few times. The V and J genes are TRBV6-1 and TRBJ2-1; 9 bases match TRBD2. Germline V gene sequence: CDR1 MNHNS, CDR2 SASEGT. V shed 4 bases and J 8 bases; nucleotides not matched to a gene: 12. CDR3 length equals 16 residues. The CDR3 loop reads CASSVRGSGSADEQFF. The CDR3 DNA is TGTGCCAGCAGTGTACGGGGTAGCGGGAGTGCCGATGAGCAGTTCTTC.

The rearrangement links TRBV9 to TRBJ2-2; D is uncertain. Trimming stripped 0 bases from V and 7 bases from J, with 10 bases between. This CDR3 is 14 amino acids long. CDR1 is SGDLS and CDR2 is YYNGEE in the germline V gene. Here the CDR3 reads CASSVGLGFGELFF. DNA of the CDR3: TGTGCCAGCAGCGTAGGACTGGGGTTCGGGGAGCTGTTTTTT.

This chain uses TRBV6-5 with TRBJ1-3; TRBD1 might be the D (5 bases). The CDR3 covers 13 residues. Trimming removed 8 bases at V and 0 bases at J, with 8 bases between. Per germline, CDR1 MNHEY and CDR2 SVGAGI. CDR3 bases: TGTGCCAGCGGGACTAACTCTGGAAACACCATATATTTT. Protein product: CASGTNSGNTIYF.

The chain links TRBV3-1 (or the pseudogene TRBV3-2) to TRBJ1-1, with TRBD1 matching 9 bases. This CDR3 comprises 15 residues. Germline trimming cut 4 bases from V and 2 bases from J; bases unmatched to any gene: 5. Germline V gene data show CDR1 as LGHDT and CDR2 as YNNKEL (reference sequence). CDR3 sequence reads: CASSPKQGANTEAFF. CDR3 nucleotides: TGTGCCAGCAGCCCGAAACAGGGGGCAAACACTGAAGCTTTCTTT.

The chain carries TRBV10-3 and TRBJ1-5; maybe TRBD1 (6 bases). This CDR3 has 16 residues. Deletions cut 0 bases from V and 0 bases from J, with 9 bases between. The germline CDR1 and CDR2 sequences are ENHRY and SYGVKD. For the CDR3, the DNA is TGTGCCATCAGTGAGTCGACAGGCCGTAGCAATCAGCCCCAGCATTTT. Translation: CAISESTGRSNQPQHF.

This clone was recorded once. CDR3 protein: CASSPPGRAGGEQYF. CDR3 bases: TGTGCCAGCAGTCCCCCGGGCAGGGCTGGCGGCGAGCAGTACTTC. V and J are TRBV6-5 and TRBJ2-7; maybe TRBD1 (5 bases). The V end lost 5 bases, the J end lost 6 bases, and 20 bases lay between the germline ends. The CDR3 runs to 15 residues. CDR1 and CDR2 (germline): MNHEY, SVGAGI.

In DNA, the CDR3 is TGCAGTGCTAGTAGGCCCCGCGGGGCTACCACAGATACGCAGTATTTT. This encodes CSASRPRGATTDTQYF. The chain recombines TRBV20-1 with TRBJ2-3, with D perhaps matching TRBD2 (6 bases). The V gene lost 3 bases and the J gene lost 2 bases, with 18 bases spanning the gap. Germline V lookup: CDR1 DFQATT, CDR2 SNEGSKA (reference sequence). The CDR3 loop spans 16 amino acids.

The chain employs TRBV5-1 and TRBJ2-5, with 9 positions matching TRBD1. Trimming removed 0 bases from V and 5 bases from J; junction bases left unmatched: 8. There are 16 residues in the CDR3. Germline V gene lookup returns CDR1 SGHRS and CDR2 YFSETQ. The CDR3 DNA reads as TGCGCCAGCAGCTTGGAGGGGACAGGGCGGATGGAGACCCAGTACTTC. This gives the protein CASSLEGTGRMETQYF.

This clone is a singleton in its sample. The V and J genes are TRBV5-4 and TRBJ2-3; 11 positions agree with TRBD2. Trimming at V came to 0 bases and at J to 5 bases, leaving 17 bases not matched to a gene. Germline V gene sequence: CDR1 SGHNT, CDR2 YYREEE (reference sequence). This CDR3 has 20 residues. The CDR3 sequence: CASSLGLAGGTRLDLDTQYF. Written as DNA, the CDR3 is TGTGCCAGCAGCTTGGGATTAGCGGGGGGGACCCGACTCGATCTAGATACGCAGTATTTT.

This sequence joins TRBV11-2 and TRBJ2-1; 8 bases align to TRBD1. This CDR3 comprises 16 residues. V was pared by 1 base and J by 9 bases, with 11 bases of the junction left unmatched. Germline V gene sequence: CDR1 SGHAT, CDR2 FQNNGV. In DNA form, the CDR3 reads TGTGCCAGCAGCTTAGTCGGCGGACAGGGCCAAGGTGAGCAGTTCTTC. Translating gives CASSLVGGQGQGEQFF.

V and J are TRBV5-4 and TRBJ1-2; D is perhaps TRBD1 (6 bases). Looked up from germline, CDR1 is SGHNT and CDR2 is YYREEE (reference sequence). Trimming stripped 0 bases from V and 8 bases from J, with 14 bases between. The CDR3 extends over 14 amino acids. The CDR3 spells CASSLAGGARGYTF. The CDR3 DNA reads TGTGCCAGCAGCTTGGCCGGGGGGGCGCGGGGCTACACCTTC.

Concerning this clone itself: Other nucleotide sequences in the sample specify the same CDR3. The rearrangement uses TRBV6-4 and TRBJ1-1, with D perhaps matching TRBD1 (6 bases). V gave up 2 bases and J gave up 1 base, with 8 bases separating them. The CDR3 is 14 residues long. The germline V gene has CDR1 MRHNA and CDR2 SNTAGT. As DNA, the CDR3 is TGTGCCAGCAGTGACACGGACAGGAACACTGAAGCTTTCTTT. Encoded protein: CASSDTDRNTEAFF.

The rearrangement links TRBV7-9 to TRBJ2-5; TRBD1 might be the D (6 bases). The CDR3 totals 13 residues. V was shortened by 3 bases and J by 4 bases, with 9 bases between the two germline ends. CDR1 and CDR2 from the germline V gene are SEHNR and FQNEAQ (reference sequence). The CDR3 region has the DNA TGTGCCAGCAGCTTCGAAGGGGGAGAGACCCAGTACTTC. This codes for CASSFEGGETQYF. Supplemented by reference TRBV7-9 and TRBJ2-5, the full variable domain reads DTGVSQNPRHKITKRGQNVTFRCDPISEHNRLYWYRQTLGQGPEFLTYFQNEAQLEKSRLLSDRFSAERPKGSFSTLEIQRTEQGDSAMYLCASSFEGGETQYFGPGTRLLVL.

This clone was seen a few times. The rearrangement joins TRBV13 to TRBJ1-4, with D uncertain. Per germline, CDR1 PRHDT and CDR2 FYEKMQ (reference sequence). The CDR3 covers 13 residues. The V and J ends lost 4 bases and 4 bases respectively, with 7 bases between them. The CDR3 DNA reads TGTGCCAGCAGCTACGACCTTAATGAAAAACTGTTTTTT. This sequence encodes CASSYDLNEKLFF.

The chain combines TRBV6-4 with TRBJ2-2; a possible D gene is TRBD2 (5 bases). Looked up from germline, CDR1 is MRHNA and CDR2 is SNTAGT. The CDR3 spans 13 residues. Trimming stripped 3 bases from V and 5 bases from J, with 7 bases between. The CDR3 here is CASSEVATGELFF. The CDR3 region has the DNA TGTGCCAGCAGTGAGGTAGCGACCGGGGAGCTGTTTTTT.

This clone showed up just a few times. The chain uses TRBV7-2 and TRBJ2-7; no definite D call. The V end lost 2 bases, the J end lost 2 bases, and 13 bases lay between the germline ends. The CDR3 loop spans 15 amino acids. From germline, CDR1 is SGHTA and CDR2 FQGNSA. CDR3 sequence reads: CASSLYSQDAYEQYF. DNA for the CDR3: TGTGCCAGCAGCTTATATTCTCAAGATGCCTACGAGCAGTACTTC. Together with reference TRBV7-2 and TRBJ2-7, the CDR3 gives the full variable domain: GAGVSQSPSNKVTEKGKDVELRCDPISGHTALYWYRQSLGQGLEFLIYFQGNSAPDKSGLPSDRFSAERTGGSVSTLTIQRTQQEDSAVYLCASSLYSQDAYEQYFGPGTRLTVT.

The chain combines TRBV3-1 (or the pseudogene TRBV3-2) with TRBJ1-5; D gene ambiguous. The CDR3 sequence is 15 residues long. CDR1 is LGHDT and CDR2 is YNNKEL in the germline V gene (reference sequence). Trimming took 3 bases from V and 1 from J, leaving 10 bases between them. The CDR3 coding sequence is TGTGCCAGCAGCCAGGGTTATACCAGCAATCAGCCCCAGCATTTT. It is translated as CASSQGYTSNQPQHF.

V and J are TRBV7-2 and TRBJ2-1, with D hard to call. The V and J ends lost 4 bases and 6 bases respectively, with 4 bases between them. CDR1 is SGHTA and CDR2 is FQGNSA in the germline V gene. The length of the CDR3 is 11 residues. The chain's CDR3 is CASSSSNEQFF. As DNA, the CDR3 is TGTGCCAGCAGCTCCAGCAATGAGCAGTTCTTC.

By sample share, this clone is medium-sized (0.01 to 0.1%). This chain uses TRBV7-2 with TRBJ2-5; D is undetermined. Germline V gene lookup returns CDR1 SGHTA and CDR2 FQGNSA. V was clipped by 7 bases and J by 5 bases, with 14 bases between them. The CDR3 contains 13 residues. The CDR3 sequence: CASTLSQLETQYF. The CDR3 nucleotides are TGTGCCAGCACCCTCTCCCAACTCGAGACCCAGTACTTC.

The chain is built from TRBV6-5 and TRBJ2-7, with TRBD1 matching over 8 bases. From germline, CDR1 is MNHEY and CDR2 SVGAGI. The ends lost 6 bases at V and 2 bases at J; junction bases unmatched: 3. CDR3 length: 13 residues. This CDR3 is CASSWGQAYEQYF. The CDR3 DNA follows: TGTGCCAGCAGCTGGGGACAGGCCTACGAGCAGTACTTC.

The chain recombines TRBV5-1 with TRBJ2-5; D is possibly TRBD2 (6 bases). The germline V gene encodes CDR1 SGHRS and CDR2 YFSETQ. The CDR3 has 14 amino acids. The V end lost 4 bases, the J end lost 1 base, and 11 bases lay between the germline ends. CDR3 in DNA: TGCGCCAGCAGCGGGGGGACTGTCCAAGAGACCCAGTACTTC. It specifies CASSGGTVQETQYF.

The J gene is TRBJ1-5, the V gene TRBV5-1, with a tentative D call TRBD1 (5 bases). This CDR3 region has 14 residues. V shed 3 bases and J shed 6 bases, with 13 bases lying between them. CDR1 is SGHRS, CDR2 YFSETQ, per germline. CDR3 protein: CASSSGESGQPQHF. As DNA, the CDR3 is TGCGCCAGCAGCTCGGGGGAAAGCGGTCAGCCCCAGCATTTT.

CDR3 nucleotide sequence: TGCGCCAGCAGCCGGTCTCGGGACTCTGAGCAGTTCTTC. Translating it yields CASSRSRDSEQFF. This chain links TRBV5-1 with TRBJ2-1; TRBD2 is a possible D gene (6 bases). Trimming took off 4 bases at V and 9 bases at J, with 14 bases between the two ends. Germline-derived CDR1 and CDR2 are SGHRS and YFSETQ. The CDR3 extends over 13 amino acids.

The rearrangement joins TRBV6-2 or TRBV6-3 to TRBJ2-7, with 8 bases that match TRBD2. The CDR3 sequence is 17 residues long. CDR1 MNHEY and CDR2 SVGEGT come from the germline V gene. J lost 7 bases, V lost 3 bases, and 17 bases had no gene match. CDR3 loop: CASSYVVRGLVPREQYF. The CDR3, as DNA: TGTGCCAGCAGTTATGTGGTCCGGGGACTAGTCCCTCGGGAGCAGTACTTC.

The V gene is TRBV7-9, the J gene TRBJ1-1, with D possibly TRBD1 on 5 matching bases. Germline CDR1 reads SEHNR; CDR2 reads FQNEAQ (reference sequence). This CDR3 has 14 residues. V lost 3 bases, J lost 5 bases, and 13 bases lay in between. CDR3 coding DNA: TGTGCCAGCAGCTTCGACGTAAGGGGTACTGAAGCTTTCTTT. Translation: CASSFDVRGTEAFF. The entire variable domain, with the rest obtained from reference TRBV7-9 and TRBJ1-1, is as follows: DTGVSQNPRHKITKRGQNVTFRCDPISEHNRLYWYRQTLGQGPEFLTYFQNEAQLEKSRLLSDRFSAERPKGSFSTLEIQRTEQGDSAMYLCASSFDVRGTEAFFGQGTRLTVV.

The V call is TRBV11-2, the J call TRBJ1-4; 7 bases align to TRBD1. CDR1 and CDR2 (germline): SGHAT, FQNNGV. J was trimmed by 5 bases and V by 5 bases; bases with no gene match: 8. The CDR3 covers 15 residues. CDR3 DNA sequence: TGTGCCAGCAGCACCCGGACAGGACTGAATGAAAAACTGTTTTTT. Protein sequence: CASSTRTGLNEKLFF.

This clone was seen once. The chain joins TRBV5-1 to TRBJ2-3, with D hard to call. The CDR3 has 15 residues. The V end was cut by 1 base, the J end by 1 base, with 10 bases between. CDR1 SGHRS and CDR2 YFSETQ come from the germline V gene. The CDR3 loop is CASSLPRQGTDTQYF. The CDR3 nucleotides read TGCGCCAGCAGCTTGCCTCGACAAGGCACAGATACGCAGTATTTT.

The V call is TRBV29-1, the J call TRBJ1-2, with D perhaps TRBD1 (6 bases). The CDR3 has 15 amino acids. V was clipped by 1 base and J by 1 base, with 13 bases between them. Germline V gene lookup returns CDR1 SQVTM and CDR2 ANQGSEA. The CDR3, as DNA: TGCAGCGTTGAAGTGGACAGATCCTATAACTATGGCTACACCTTC. It yields the protein CSVEVDRSYNYGYTF. Using reference TRBV29-1 and TRBJ1-2 for the parts outside the CDR3, the full variable domain is SAVISQKPSRDICQRGTSLTIQCQVDSQVTMMFWYRQQPGQSLTLIATANQGSEATYESGFVIDKFPISRPNLTFSTLTVSNMSPEDSSIYLCSVEVDRSYNYGYTFGSGTRLTVV.